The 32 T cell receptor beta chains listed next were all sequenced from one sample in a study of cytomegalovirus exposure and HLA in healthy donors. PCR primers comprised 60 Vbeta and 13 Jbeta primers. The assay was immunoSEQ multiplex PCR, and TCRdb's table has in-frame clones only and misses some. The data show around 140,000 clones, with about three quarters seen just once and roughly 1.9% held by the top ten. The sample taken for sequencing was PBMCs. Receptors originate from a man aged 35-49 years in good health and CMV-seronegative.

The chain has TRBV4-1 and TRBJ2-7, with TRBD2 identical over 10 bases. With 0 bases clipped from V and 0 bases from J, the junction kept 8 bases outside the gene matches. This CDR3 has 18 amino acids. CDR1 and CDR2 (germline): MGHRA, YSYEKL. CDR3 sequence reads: CASSQEFLAGAASYEQYF. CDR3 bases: TGCGCCAGCAGCCAAGAATTTCTAGCGGGAGCCGCCTCCTACGAGCAGTACTTC.

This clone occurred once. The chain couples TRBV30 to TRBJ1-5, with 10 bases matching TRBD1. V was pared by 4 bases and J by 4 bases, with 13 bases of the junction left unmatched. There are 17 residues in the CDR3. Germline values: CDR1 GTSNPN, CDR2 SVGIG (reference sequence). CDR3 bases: TGTGCCTGGAAAATGACAGGGGGCCCGATGGAAAATCAGCCCCAGCATTTT. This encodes CAWKMTGGPMENQPQHF.

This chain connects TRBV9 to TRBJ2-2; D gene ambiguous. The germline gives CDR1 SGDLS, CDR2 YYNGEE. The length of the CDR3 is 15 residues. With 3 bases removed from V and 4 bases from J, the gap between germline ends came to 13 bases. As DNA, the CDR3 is TGTGCCAGCAGCGCGCCCCGAGACTCCACCGGGGAGCTGTTTTTT. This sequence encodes CASSAPRDSTGELFF. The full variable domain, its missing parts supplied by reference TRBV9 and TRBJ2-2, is DSGVTQTPKHLITATGQRVTLRCSPRSGDLSVYWYQQSLDQGLQFLIQYYNGEERAKGNILERFSAQQFPDLHSELNLSSLELGDSALYFCASSAPRDSTGELFFGEGSRLTVL.

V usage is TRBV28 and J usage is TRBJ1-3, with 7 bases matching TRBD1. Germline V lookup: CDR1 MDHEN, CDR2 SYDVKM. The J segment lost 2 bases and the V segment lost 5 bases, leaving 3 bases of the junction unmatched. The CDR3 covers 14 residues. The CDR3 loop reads CASSRQGPGNTIYF. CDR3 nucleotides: TGTGCCAGCAGTAGACAGGGCCCTGGAAACACCATATATTTT. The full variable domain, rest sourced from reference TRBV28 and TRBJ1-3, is DVKVTQSSRYLVKRTGEKVFLECVQDMDHENMFWYRQDPGLGLRLIYFSYDVKMKEKGDIPEGYSVSREKKERFSLILESASTNQTSMYLCASSRQGPGNTIYFGEGSWLTVV.

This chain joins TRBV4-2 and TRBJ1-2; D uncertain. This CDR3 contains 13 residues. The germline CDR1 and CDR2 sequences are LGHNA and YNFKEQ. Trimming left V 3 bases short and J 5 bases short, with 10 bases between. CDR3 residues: CASSHPEIYGYTF. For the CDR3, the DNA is TGTGCCAGCAGCCATCCTGAGATTTATGGCTACACCTTC.

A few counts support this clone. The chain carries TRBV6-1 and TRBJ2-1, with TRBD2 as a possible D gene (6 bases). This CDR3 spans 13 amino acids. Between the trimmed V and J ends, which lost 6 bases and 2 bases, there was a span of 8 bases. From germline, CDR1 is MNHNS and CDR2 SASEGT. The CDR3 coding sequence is TGTGCCAGCAGGCGGGAAACCTACAATGAGCAGTTCTTC. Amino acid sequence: CASRRETYNEQFF.

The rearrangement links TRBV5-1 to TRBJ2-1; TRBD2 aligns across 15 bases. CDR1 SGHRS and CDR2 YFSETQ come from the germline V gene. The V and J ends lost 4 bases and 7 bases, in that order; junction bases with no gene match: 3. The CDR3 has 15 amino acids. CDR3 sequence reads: CASSMGTSGRNEQFF. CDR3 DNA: TGCGCCAGCAGCATGGGGACTAGCGGGAGGAATGAGCAGTTCTTC.

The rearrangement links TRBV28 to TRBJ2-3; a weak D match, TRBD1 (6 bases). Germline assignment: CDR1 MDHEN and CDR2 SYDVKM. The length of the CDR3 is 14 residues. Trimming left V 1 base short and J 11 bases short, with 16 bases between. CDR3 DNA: TGTGCCAGCAGTTTATCCCGGACAGTGAGGCAGCAGTATTTT. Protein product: CASSLSRTVRQQYF.

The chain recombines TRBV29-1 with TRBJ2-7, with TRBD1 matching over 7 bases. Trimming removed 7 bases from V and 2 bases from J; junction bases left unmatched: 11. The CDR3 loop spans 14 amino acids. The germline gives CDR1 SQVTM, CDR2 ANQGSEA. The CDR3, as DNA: TGCAGCGGGAAACAGGGGAGTGGGGCCTACGAGCAGTACTTC. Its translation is CSGKQGSGAYEQYF.

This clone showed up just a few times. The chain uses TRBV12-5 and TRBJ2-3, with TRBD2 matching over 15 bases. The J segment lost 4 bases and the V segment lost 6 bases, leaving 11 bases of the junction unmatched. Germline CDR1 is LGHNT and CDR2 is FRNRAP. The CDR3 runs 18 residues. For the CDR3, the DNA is TGTGCTAGTGGCCCAGGGACTAGCGGGGGGTTGGGGCCAGATACGCAGTATTTT. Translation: CASGPGTSGGLGPDTQYF.

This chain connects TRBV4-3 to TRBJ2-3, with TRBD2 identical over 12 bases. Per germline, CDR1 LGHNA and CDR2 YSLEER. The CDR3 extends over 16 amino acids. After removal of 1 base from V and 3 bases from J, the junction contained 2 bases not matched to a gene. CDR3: CASSQGLAGVTDTQYF. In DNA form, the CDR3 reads TGCGCCAGCAGCCAAGGACTAGCGGGGGTAACAGATACGCAGTATTTT.

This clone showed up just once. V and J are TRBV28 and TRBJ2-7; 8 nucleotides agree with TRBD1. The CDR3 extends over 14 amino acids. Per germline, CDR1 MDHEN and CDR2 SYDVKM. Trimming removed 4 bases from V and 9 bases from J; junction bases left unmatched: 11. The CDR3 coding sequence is TGTGCCAGCAGTTCTGGGACAGGCCCTTTGGGGCAGTACTTC. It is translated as CASSSGTGPLGQYF.

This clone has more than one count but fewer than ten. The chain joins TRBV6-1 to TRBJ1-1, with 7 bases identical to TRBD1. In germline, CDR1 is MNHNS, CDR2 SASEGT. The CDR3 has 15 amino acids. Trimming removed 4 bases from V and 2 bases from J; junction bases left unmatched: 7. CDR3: CASSVAGGINTEAFF. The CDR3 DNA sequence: TGTGCCAGCAGTGTGGCAGGGGGTATCAACACTGAAGCTTTCTTT.

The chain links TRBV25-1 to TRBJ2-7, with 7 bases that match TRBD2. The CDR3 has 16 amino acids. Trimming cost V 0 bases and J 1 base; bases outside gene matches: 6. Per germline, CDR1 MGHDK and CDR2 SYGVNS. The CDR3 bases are TGTGCCAGCAGTGAATATGGGAGGGGAAGGTCCTACGAGCAGTACTTC. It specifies CASSEYGRGRSYEQYF.

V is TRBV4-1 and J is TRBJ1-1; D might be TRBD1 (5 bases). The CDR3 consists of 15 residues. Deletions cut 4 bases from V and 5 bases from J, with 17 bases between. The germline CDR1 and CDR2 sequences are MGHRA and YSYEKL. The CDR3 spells CASSPQEGPGTEAFF. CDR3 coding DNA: TGCGCCAGCAGCCCCCAGGAGGGGCCCGGGACTGAAGCTTTCTTT.

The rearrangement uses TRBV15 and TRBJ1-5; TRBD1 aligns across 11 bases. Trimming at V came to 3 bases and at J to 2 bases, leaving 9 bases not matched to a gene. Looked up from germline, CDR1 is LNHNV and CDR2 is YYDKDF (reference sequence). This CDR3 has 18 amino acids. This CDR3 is CATSSLGQGAQGNQPQHF. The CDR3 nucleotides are TGTGCCACCAGCAGCTTAGGACAGGGGGCGCAAGGCAATCAGCCCCAGCATTTT.

For the CDR3, the DNA is TGTGCCAGCAATATCGGCGACACCTACGAGCAGTACTTC. Its protein is CASNIGDTYEQYF. The rearrangement links TRBV11-2 to TRBJ2-7, with unresolved D. CDR3 length equals 13 residues. V dropped 7 bases and J dropped 2 bases, with 12 bases sitting between them. Germline values: CDR1 SGHAT, CDR2 FQNNGV.

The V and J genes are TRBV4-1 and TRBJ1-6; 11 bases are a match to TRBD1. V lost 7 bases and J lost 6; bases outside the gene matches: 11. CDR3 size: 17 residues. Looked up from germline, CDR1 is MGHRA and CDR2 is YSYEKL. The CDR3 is CASTRTGGVLGNSPLHF. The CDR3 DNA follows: TGCGCCAGCACCAGGACAGGGGGCGTTTTAGGTAATTCACCCCTCCACTTT.

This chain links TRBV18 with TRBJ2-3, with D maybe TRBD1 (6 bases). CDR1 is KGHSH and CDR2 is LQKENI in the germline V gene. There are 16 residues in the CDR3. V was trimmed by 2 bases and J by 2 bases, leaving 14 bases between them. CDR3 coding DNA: TGTGCCAGCTCACCAAATCGGGCAGGGGCCACAGATACGCAGTATTTT. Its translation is CASSPNRAGATDTQYF.

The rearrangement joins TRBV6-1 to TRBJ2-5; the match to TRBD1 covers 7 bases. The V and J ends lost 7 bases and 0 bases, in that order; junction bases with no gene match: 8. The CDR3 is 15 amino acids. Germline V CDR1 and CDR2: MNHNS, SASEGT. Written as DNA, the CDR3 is TGTGCCAGCACCCTGGGACAGACATACCAAGAGACCCAGTACTTC. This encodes CASTLGQTYQETQYF.

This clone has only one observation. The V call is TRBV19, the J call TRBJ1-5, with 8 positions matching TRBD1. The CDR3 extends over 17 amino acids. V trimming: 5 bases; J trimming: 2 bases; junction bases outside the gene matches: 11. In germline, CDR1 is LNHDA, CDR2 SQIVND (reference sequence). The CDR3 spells CASSPRQGALGNQPQHF. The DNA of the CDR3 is TGTGCCAGTAGTCCCCGGCAGGGGGCCTTGGGCAATCAGCCCCAGCATTTT.

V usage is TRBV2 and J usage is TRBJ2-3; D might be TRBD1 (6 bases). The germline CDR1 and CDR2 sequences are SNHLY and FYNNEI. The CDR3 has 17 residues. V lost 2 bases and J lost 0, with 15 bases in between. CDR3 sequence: CASSEMGAAVSTDTQYF. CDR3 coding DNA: TGTGCCAGCAGTGAAATGGGGGCGGCCGTTAGCACAGATACGCAGTATTTT.

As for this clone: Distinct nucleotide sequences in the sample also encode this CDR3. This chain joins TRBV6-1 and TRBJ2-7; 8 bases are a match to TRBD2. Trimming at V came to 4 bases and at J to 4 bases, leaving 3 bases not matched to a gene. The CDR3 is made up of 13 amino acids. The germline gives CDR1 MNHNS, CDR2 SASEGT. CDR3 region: CASSGSGSYEQYF. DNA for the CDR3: TGTGCCAGCAGTGGGAGCGGGAGTTACGAGCAGTACTTC.

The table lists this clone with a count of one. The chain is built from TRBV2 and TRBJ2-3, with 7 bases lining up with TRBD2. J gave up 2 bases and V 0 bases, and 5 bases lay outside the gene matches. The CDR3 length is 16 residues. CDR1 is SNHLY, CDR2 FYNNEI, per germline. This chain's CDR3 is CASSEARSGDTDTQYF. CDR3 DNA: TGTGCCAGCAGTGAAGCCCGCAGCGGGGACACAGATACGCAGTATTTT.

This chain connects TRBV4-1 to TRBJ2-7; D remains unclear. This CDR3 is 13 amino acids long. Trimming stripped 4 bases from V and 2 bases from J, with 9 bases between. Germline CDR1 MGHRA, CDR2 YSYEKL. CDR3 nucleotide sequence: TGCGCCAGCAGCCTGAGAGAAACCTACGAGCAGTACTTC. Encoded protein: CASSLRETYEQYF.

The CDR3 DNA reads TGTGCTAGTGGTTTGGCTGACGGGACTAGCGGAAAAGAGACCCAGTACTTC. This sequence encodes CASGLADGTSGKETQYF. This chain links TRBV12-5 with TRBJ2-5; TRBD2 agrees at 11 bases. The CDR3 loop spans 17 amino acids. Per germline, CDR1 LGHNT and CDR2 FRNRAP. V was pared by 1 base and J by 3 bases, with 7 bases of the junction left unmatched.

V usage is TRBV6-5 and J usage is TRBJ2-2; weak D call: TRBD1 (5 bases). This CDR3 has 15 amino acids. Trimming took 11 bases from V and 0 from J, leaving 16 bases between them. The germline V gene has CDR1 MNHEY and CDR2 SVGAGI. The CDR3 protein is CAGRGMAPNTGELFF. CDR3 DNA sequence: TGTGCCGGAAGGGGAATGGCGCCGAACACCGGGGAGCTGTTTTTT.

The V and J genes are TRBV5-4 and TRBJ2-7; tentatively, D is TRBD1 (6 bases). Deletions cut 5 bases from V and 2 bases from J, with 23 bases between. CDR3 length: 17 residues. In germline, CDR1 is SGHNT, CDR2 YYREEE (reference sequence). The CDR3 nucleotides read TGTGCCAGCAGGGATGGTTACAGGGTAGAAGGGACCTACGAGCAGTACTTC. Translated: CASRDGYRVEGTYEQYF.

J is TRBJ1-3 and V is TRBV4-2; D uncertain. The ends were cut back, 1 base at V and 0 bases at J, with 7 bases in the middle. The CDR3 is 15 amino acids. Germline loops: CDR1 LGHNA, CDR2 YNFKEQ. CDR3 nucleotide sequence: TGTGCCAGCAGCCAAGGGGAGGCCTCTGGAAACACCATATATTTT. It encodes CASSQGEASGNTIYF.

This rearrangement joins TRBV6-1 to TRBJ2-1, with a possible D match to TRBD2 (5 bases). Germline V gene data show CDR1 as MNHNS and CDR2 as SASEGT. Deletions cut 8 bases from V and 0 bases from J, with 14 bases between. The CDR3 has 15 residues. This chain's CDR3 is CASGNMGSSYNEQFF. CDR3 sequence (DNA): TGTGCCAGCGGGAACATGGGGAGCTCCTACAATGAGCAGTTCTTC.

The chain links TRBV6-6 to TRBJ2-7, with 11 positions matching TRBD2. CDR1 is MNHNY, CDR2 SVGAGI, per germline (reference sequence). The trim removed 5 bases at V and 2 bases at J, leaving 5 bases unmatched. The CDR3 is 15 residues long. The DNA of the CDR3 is TGTGCCAGCAGTGCCACTAGCGGGGGCCCCTACGAGCAGTACTTC. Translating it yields CASSATSGGPYEQYF.

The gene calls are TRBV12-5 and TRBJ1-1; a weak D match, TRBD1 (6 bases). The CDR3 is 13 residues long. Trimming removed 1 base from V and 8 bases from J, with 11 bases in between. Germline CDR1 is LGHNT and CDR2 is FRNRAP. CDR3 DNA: TGTGCTAGTGGTTTGGGGGGGCCCAGCGAAGCTTTCTTT. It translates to CASGLGGPSEAFF.